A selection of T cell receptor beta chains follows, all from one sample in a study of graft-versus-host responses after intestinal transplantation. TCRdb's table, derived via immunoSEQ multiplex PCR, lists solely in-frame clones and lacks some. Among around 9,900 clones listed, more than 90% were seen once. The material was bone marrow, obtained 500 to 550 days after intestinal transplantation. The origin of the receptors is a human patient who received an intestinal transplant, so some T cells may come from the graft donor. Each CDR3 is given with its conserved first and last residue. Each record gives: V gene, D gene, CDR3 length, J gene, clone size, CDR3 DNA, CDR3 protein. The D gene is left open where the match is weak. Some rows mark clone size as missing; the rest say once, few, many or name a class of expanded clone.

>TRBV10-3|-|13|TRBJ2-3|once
TGTGCCATCCGGGGAATCGAGCCAGATACGCAGTATTTT
CAIRGIEPDTQYF
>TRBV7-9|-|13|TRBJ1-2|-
TGTGCCAGCAGCGCAGGGTTGGACTATGGCTACACCTTC
CASSAGLDYGYTF
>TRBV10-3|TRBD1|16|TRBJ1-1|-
TGTGCCATCAGTGAGACACCGGGACAGGGTAGGATTGAAGCTTTCTTT
CAISETPGQGRIEAFF
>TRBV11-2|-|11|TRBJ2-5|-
TGTGCCACCTTAATCCAAGAGACCCAGTACTTC
CATLIQETQYF
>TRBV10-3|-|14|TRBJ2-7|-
TGTGCCATCAGTGATTCATACAGTGGTAATTGGCTGTACTTC
CAISDSYSGNWLYF
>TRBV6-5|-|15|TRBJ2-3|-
TGTGCCAGCAGTTACTCGATTGCAGGGTCGAATACGCAGTATTTT
CASSYSIAGSNTQYF
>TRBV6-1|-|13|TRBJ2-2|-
TGTGCCACCTGGGACAAACGGTCCGGGGAGCTGTTTTTT
CATWDKRSGELFF
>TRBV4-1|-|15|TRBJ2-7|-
TGCGCCAGCAGCCAAGATGGTACAGTTGCCTACGAGCAGTACTTC
CASSQDGTVAYEQYF
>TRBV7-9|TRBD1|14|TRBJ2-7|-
TGTGCCAGCAGCTTATCAGGACAGGCCTACGAGCAGTACTTC
CASSLSGQAYEQYF
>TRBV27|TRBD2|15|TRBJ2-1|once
TGTGCCAGCAGTTTCGTACTAGCGGGAAAGGGGGAGCAGTTCTTC
CASSFVLAGKGEQFF
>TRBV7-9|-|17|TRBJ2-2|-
TGTGCCAGCAGCTTAGAAGGAGACTTATCGAACACCGGGGAGCTGTTTTTT
CASSLEGDLSNTGELFF
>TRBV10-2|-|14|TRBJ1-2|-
TGCGCCAGCAGTACCACAGACCTTTCCTATGGCTACACCTTC
CASSTTDLSYGYTF
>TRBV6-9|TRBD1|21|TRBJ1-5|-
TGTGCCAGCAGCCCAGGACAGGGGGATGGGCAATCAATCATTAGCAATCAGCCCCAGCATTTT
CASSPGQGDGQSIISNQPQHF
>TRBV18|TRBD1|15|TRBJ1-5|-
TGTGCCAGCTCACGGTCGGACAGGGGCAATCAGCCCCAGCATTTT
CASSRSDRGNQPQHF
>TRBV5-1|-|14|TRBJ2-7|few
TGCGCCAGCAGCGCCATTTCGACGGCCGTAGAGCAGTACTTC
CASSAISTAVEQYF
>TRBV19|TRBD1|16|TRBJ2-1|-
TGTGCCAGTAGTAATACGCCCGGACAGGGGGCGACTGAGCAGTTCTTC
CASSNTPGQGATEQFF
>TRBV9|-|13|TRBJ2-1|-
TGTGCCAGCAGCCCTCGCGGGGTCTATGAGCAGTTCTTC
CASSPRGVYEQFF
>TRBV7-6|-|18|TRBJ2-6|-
TGTGCCAGCAGCACCGACAGGGAGGTCTGGGGCGAAGCCAACGTCCTGACTTTC
CASSTDREVWGEANVLTF
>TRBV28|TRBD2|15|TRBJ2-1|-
TGTGCCAGCAGTTTTACGGGGGAGGGTTACAATGAGCAGTTCTTC
CASSFTGEGYNEQFF
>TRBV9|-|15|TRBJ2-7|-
TGTGCCAGCAGCGTAGGTAAGGCAGGGCCCTACGAGCAGTACTTC
CASSVGKAGPYEQYF
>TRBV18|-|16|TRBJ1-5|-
TGTGCCAGCTCACCACTTGGGGGCTGGGGCAATCAGCCCCAGCATTTT
CASSPLGGWGNQPQHF
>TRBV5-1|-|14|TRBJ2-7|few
TGCGCCAGCAGCTTGAGGGGGACTTCCTACGAGCAGTACTTC
CASSLRGTSYEQYF
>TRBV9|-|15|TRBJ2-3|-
TGTGCCAGCAGCCTCTCGCCAGCTAGCACAGATACGCAGTATTTT
CASSLSPASTDTQYF
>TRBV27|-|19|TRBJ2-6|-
TGTGCCAGCAGTTTATTTCCTACGGGACTCCACTCTGGGGCCAACGTCCTGACTTTC
CASSLFPTGLHSGANVLTF
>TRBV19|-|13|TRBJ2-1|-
TGTGCCAGTAGTATCACCCTCTACAATGAGCAGTTCTTC
CASSITLYNEQFF
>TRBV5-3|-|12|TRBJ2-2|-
TGTGCCAGAAGCGAGGGCACCGGGGAGCTGTTTTTT
CARSEGTGELFF
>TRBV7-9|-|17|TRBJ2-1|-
TGTGCCAGCAGCTTACCGTCAGGGCTCCCATCCTACAATGAGCAGTTCTTC
CASSLPSGLPSYNEQFF
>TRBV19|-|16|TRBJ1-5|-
TGTGCCAGTACATCATATTCGGTCCGGGGAAATCAGCCCCAGCATTTT
CASTSYSVRGNQPQHF
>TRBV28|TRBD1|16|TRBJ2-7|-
TGTGCCAGCAGTTTATCGACGGACAGGGGAGGCCGCGAGCAGTACTTC
CASSLSTDRGGREQYF
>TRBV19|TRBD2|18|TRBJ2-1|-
TGTGCCAGTAGTATCCGTCTAGCGGGAGAGGGGCCCTACAATGAGCAGTTCTTC
CASSIRLAGEGPYNEQFF
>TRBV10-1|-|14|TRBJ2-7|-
TGCGCCAGCAGTGTAGGGGGAACAGGGTCCGAGCAGTACTTC
CASSVGGTGSEQYF
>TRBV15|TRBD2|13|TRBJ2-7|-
TGTGCCGCGCAAGCGGGAGGAACCTACGAGCAGTACTTC
CAAQAGGTYEQYF
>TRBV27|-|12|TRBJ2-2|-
TGTGCCAGCAGTTTAAGGGGGGGGGAGCTGTTTTTT
CASSLRGGELFF
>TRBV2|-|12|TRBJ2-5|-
TGTGCCAGCAGGGATTTACAAGAGACCCAGTACTTC
CASRDLQETQYF
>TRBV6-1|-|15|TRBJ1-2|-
TGTGCCAGCAGTGAAGCAGGCAGGGCTAACTATGGCTACACCTTC
CASSEAGRANYGYTF
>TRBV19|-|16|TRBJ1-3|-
TGTGCCAGTAGTATAGACAGTCAGAGCTCTGGAAACACCATATATTTT
CASSIDSQSSGNTIYF
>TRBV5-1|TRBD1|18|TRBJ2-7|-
TGCGCCAGCAGCCCGGGGCCTGCGGGACAGGGGTCGGGAAGCGAGCAGTACTTC
CASSPGPAGQGSGSEQYF
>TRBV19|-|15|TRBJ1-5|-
TGTGCCAGTAGTATAGCCATAGGGAGCAATCAGCCCCAGCATTTT
CASSIAIGSNQPQHF
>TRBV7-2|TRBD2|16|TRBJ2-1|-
TGTGCCAGCAGCTTAGACAGGCGGGAGCTCTACAATGAGCAGTTCTTC
CASSLDRRELYNEQFF
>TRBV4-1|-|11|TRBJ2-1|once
TGCGCCAGCAGCCTGGGAGCTGAGCAGTTCTTC
CASSLGAEQFF
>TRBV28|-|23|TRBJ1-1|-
TGTGCCAGCAGTTTCGGCTATGGACAGCTTAAACCCCACCCGGAGTCGGGGAACACTGAAGCTTTCTTT
CASSFGYGQLKPHPESGNTEAFF
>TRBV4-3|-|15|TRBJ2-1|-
TGCGCCAGCAGCCAAGTGTCGGGCCCGTACAATGAGCAGTTCTTC
CASSQVSGPYNEQFF
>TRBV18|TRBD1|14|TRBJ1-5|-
TGTGCCAGCTCACCGGACAGGGGAGGCCAGCCCCAGCATTTT
CASSPDRGGQPQHF
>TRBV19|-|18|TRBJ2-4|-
TGTGCCAGTAGTATGCGAGCATCTCTCCAGGGATCCAAAAACATTCAGTACTTC
CASSMRASLQGSKNIQYF
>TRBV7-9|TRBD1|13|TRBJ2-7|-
TGTGCCAGCAGCTCGACAGGGTCCTACGAGCAGTACTTC
CASSSTGSYEQYF
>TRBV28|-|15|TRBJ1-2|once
TGTGCCAGCAGTTTAGTGGTGACAGAGCTCTATGGCTACACCTTC
CASSLVVTELYGYTF
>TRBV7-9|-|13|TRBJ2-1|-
TGTGCCAGCCACTCCACCACTGGCAATGAGCAGTTCTTC
CASHSTTGNEQFF